Described below is a single T cell receptor (beta chain) sequence and its context. This record belongs to a study of blood T cell repertoires in COVID-19. Assay: immunoSEQ multiplex PCR; the TCRdb copy retains only in-frame clones and omits some. The sample includes about 34,000 clones, about 89% of them seen just once. The CDR3 length is 14 residues. Looked up from germline, CDR1 is MNHEY and CDR2 is SVGAGI. V was clipped by 6 bases and J by 8 bases; unmatched bases: 10. This TCR derives from a man between 70 and 80 years old with active COVID-19. Sample: peripheral blood. The chain is built from TRBV6-5 and TRBJ1-2; 9 bases fit TRBD1. CDR3 amino acids: CASSPGDRAGGYTF. The CDR3 nucleotides are TGTGCCAGCAGCCCAGGGGACAGGGCTGGGGGCTACACCTTC.